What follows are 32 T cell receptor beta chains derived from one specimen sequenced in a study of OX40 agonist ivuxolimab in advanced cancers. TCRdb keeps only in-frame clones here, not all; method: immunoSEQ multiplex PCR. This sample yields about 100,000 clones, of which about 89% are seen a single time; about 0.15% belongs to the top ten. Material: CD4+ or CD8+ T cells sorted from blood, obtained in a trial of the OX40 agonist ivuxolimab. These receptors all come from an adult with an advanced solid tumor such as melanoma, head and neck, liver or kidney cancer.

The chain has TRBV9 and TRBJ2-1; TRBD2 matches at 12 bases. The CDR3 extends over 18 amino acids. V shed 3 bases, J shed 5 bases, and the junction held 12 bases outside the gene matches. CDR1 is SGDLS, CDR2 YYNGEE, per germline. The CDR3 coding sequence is TGTGCCAGCAGCGCGAGGAGGCGACTAGCGGGAGCACACAATGAGCAGTTCTTC. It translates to CASSARRRLAGAHNEQFF. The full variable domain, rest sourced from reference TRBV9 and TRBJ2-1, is DSGVTQTPKHLITATGQRVTLRCSPRSGDLSVYWYQQSLDQGLQFLIQYYNGEERAKGNILERFSAQQFPDLHSELNLSSLELGDSALYFCASSARRRLAGAHNEQFFGPGTRLTVL.

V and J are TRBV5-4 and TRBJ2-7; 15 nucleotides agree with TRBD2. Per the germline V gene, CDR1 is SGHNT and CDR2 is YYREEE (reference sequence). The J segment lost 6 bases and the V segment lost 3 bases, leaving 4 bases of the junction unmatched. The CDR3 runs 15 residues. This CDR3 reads CASSWTSGGASEQYF. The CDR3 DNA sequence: TGTGCCAGCAGCTGGACTAGCGGGGGGGCCTCCGAGCAGTACTTC.

As DNA, the CDR3 is TGTGCCAGCTCTAGGGAGCCCAATCAGCCCCAGCATTTT. It translates to CASSREPNQPQHF. This chain links TRBV18 with TRBJ1-5, with D hard to call. This CDR3 spans 13 amino acids. V was cut by 6 bases and J by 3 bases, with 9 bases left in between. Germline V gives CDR1 KGHSH, CDR2 LQKENI.

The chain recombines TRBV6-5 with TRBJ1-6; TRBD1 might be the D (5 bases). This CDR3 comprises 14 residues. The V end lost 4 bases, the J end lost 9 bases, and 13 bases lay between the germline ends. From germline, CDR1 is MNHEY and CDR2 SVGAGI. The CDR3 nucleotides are TGTGCCAGCAGTTTTTCAGGGAGTATTTCACCCCTCCACTTT. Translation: CASSFSGSISPLHF.

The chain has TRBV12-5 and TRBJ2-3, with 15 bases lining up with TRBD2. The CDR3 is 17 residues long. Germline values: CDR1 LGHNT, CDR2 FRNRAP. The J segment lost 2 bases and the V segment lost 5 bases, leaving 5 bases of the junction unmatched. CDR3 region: CASGRGLAGGSTDTQYF. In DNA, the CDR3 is TGTGCTAGTGGTAGGGGACTAGCGGGAGGATCCACAGATACGCAGTATTTT.

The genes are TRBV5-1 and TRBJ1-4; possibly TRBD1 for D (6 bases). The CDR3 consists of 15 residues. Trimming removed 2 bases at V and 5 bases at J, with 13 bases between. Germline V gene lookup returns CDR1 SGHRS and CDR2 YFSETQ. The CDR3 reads CASSFIGTPNEKLFF. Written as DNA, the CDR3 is TGCGCCAGCAGCTTCATCGGGACACCGAATGAAAAACTGTTTTTT. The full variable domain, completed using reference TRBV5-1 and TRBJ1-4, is KAGVTQTPRYLIKTRGQQVTLSCSPISGHRSVSWYQQTPGQGLQFLFEYFSETQRNKGNFPGRFSGRQFSNSRSEMNVSTLELGDSALYLCASSFIGTPNEKLFFGSGTQLSVL.

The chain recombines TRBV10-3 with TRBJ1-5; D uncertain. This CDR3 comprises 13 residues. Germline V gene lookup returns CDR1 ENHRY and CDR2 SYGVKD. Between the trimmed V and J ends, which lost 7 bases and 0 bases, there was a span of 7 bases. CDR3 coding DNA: TGTGCCATCAAAGACAATAGCAATCAGCCCCAGCATTTT. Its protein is CAIKDNSNQPQHF.

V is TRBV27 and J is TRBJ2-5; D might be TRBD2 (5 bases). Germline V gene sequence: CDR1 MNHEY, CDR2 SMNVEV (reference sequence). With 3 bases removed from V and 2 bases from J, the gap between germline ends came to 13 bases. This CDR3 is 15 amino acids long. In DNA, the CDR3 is TGTGCCAGCAGTTTGGGTCTGGGAGCTCAAGAGACCCAGTACTTC. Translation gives CASSLGLGAQETQYF.

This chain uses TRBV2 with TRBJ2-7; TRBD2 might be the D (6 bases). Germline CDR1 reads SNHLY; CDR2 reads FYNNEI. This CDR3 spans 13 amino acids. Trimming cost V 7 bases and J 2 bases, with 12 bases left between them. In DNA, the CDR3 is TGTGCCAGCATGTTCGGGGGTACCTACGAGCAGTACTTC. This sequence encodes CASMFGGTYEQYF.

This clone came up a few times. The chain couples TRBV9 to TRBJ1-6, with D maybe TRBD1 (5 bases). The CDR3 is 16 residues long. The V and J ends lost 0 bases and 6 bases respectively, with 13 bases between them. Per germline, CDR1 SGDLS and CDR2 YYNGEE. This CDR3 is CASSVDVQVPNSPLHF. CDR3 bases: TGTGCCAGCAGCGTAGACGTACAGGTCCCTAATTCACCCCTCCACTTT.

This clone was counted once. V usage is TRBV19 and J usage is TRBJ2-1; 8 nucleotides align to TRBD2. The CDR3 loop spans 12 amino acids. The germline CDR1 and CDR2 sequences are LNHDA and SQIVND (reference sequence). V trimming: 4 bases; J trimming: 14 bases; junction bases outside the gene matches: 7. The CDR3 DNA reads TGTGCCAGTAGTACCCTCCGGGGGGGTGAGTTCTTC. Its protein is CASSTLRGGEFF.

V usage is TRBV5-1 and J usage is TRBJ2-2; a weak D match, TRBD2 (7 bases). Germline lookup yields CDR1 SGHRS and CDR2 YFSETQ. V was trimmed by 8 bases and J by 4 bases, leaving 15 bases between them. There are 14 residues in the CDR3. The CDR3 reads CASRGGLTTGELFF. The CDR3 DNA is TGCGCCAGTAGGGGGGGACTCACCACCGGGGAGCTGTTTTTT.

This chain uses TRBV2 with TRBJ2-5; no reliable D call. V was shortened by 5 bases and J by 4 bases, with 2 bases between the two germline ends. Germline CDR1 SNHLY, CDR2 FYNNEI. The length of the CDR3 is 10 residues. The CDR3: CASSLETQYF. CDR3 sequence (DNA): TGTGCCAGCAGTTTAGAGACCCAGTACTTC. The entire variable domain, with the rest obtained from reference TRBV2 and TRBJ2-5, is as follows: EPEVTQTPSHQVTQMGQEVILRCVPISNHLYFYWYRQILGQKVEFLVSFYNNEISEKSEIFDDQFSVERPDGSNFTLKIRSTKLEDSAMYFCASSLETQYFGPGTRLLVL.

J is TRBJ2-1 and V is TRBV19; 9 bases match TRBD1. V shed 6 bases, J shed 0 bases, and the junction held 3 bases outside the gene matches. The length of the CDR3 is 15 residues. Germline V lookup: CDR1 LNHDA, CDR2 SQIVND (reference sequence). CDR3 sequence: CASRGTGRSYNEQFF. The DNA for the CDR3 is TGTGCCAGTAGAGGGACAGGGCGCTCCTACAATGAGCAGTTCTTC.

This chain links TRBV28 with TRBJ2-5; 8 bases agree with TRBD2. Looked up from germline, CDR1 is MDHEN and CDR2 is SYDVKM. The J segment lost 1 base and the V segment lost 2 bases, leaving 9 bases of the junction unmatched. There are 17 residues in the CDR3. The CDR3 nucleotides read TGTGCCAGCAGTTTAGGGTCGCTAGCGGGTTCCCAAGAGACCCAGTACTTC. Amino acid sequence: CASSLGSLAGSQETQYF.

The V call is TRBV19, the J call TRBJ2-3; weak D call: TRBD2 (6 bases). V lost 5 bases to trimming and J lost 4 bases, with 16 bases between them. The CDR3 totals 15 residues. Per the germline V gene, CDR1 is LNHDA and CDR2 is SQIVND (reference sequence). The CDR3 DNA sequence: TGTGCCAGTAGTCACTCGACTAGGTTCGCAGATACGCAGTATTTT. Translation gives CASSHSTRFADTQYF.

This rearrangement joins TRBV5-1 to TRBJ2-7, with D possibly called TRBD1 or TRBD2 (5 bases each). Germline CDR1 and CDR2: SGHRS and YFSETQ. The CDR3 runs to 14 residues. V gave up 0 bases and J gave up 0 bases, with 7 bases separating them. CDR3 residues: CASSLVGTSYEQYF. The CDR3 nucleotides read TGCGCCAGCAGCTTGGTTGGGACCTCCTACGAGCAGTACTTC.

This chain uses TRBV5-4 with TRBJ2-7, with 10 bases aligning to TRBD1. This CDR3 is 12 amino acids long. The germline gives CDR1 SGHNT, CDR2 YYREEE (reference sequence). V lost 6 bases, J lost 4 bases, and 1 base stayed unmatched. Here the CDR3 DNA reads TGTGCCAGCACGGGACAGGGGTACGAGCAGTACTTC. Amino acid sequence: CASTGQGYEQYF.

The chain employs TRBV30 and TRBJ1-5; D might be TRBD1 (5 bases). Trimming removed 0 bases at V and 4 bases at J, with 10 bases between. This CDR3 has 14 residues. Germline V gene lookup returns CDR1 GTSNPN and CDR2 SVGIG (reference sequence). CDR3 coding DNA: TGTGCCTGGAGTGTTCGGCAGGGAAATCAGCCCCAGCATTTT. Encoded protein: CAWSVRQGNQPQHF. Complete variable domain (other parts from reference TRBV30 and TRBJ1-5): SQTIHQWPATLVQPVGSPLSLECTVEGTSNPNLYWYRQAAGRGLQLLFYSVGIGQISSEVPQNLSASRPQDRQFILSSKKLLLSDSGFYLCAWSVRQGNQPQHFGDGTRLSIL.

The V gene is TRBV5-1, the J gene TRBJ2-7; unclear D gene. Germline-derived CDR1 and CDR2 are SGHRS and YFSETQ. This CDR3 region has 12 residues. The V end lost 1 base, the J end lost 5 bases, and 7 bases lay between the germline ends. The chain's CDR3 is CASSLSSNEQYF. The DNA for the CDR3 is TGCGCCAGCAGCTTGTCTTCCAACGAGCAGTACTTC.

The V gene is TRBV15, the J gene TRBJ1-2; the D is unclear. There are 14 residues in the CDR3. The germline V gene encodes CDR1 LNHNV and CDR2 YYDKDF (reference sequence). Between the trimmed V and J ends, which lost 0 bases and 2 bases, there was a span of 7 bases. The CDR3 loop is CATSREAINYGYTF. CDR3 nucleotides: TGTGCCACCAGCAGAGAGGCGATAAACTATGGCTACACCTTC. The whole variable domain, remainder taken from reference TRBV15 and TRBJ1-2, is DAMVIQNPRYQVTQFGKPVTLSCSQTLNHNVMYWYQQKSSQAPKLLFHYYDKDFNNEADTPDNFQSRRPNTSFCFLDIRSPGLGDTAMYLCATSREAINYGYTFGSGTRLTVV.

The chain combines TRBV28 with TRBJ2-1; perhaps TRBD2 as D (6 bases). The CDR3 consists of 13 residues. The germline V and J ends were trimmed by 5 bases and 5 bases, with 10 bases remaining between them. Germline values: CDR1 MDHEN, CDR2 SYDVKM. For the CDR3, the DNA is TGTGCCAGCAGTAGAGGGACTGACAATGAGCAGTTCTTC. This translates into CASSRGTDNEQFF. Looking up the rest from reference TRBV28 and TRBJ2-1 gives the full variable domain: DVKVTQSSRYLVKRTGEKVFLECVQDMDHENMFWYRQDPGLGLRLIYFSYDVKMKEKGDIPEGYSVSREKKERFSLILESASTNQTSMYLCASSRGTDNEQFFGPGTRLTVL.

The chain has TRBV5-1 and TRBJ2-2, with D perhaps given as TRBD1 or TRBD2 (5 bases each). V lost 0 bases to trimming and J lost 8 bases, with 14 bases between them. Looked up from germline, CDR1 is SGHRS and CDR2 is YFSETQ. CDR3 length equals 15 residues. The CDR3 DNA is TGCGCCAGCAGCTTGGGGCCCGTAGGGACGGGGGAGCTGTTTTTT. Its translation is CASSLGPVGTGELFF. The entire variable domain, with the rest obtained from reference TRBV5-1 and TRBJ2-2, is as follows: KAGVTQTPRYLIKTRGQQVTLSCSPISGHRSVSWYQQTPGQGLQFLFEYFSETQRNKGNFPGRFSGRQFSNSRSEMNVSTLELGDSALYLCASSLGPVGTGELFFGEGSRLTVL.

The CDR3 loop reads CASSLLLRGADTQYF. CDR3 bases: TGTGCCAGCAGCTTACTTCTGAGGGGTGCAGATACGCAGTATTTT. The chain is built from TRBV5-4 and TRBJ2-3; perhaps D is TRBD1 or TRBD2 (5 bases each). The CDR3 is 15 residues long. With 2 bases removed from V and 4 bases from J, the gap between germline ends came to 14 bases. Looked up from germline, CDR1 is SGHNT and CDR2 is YYREEE (reference sequence).

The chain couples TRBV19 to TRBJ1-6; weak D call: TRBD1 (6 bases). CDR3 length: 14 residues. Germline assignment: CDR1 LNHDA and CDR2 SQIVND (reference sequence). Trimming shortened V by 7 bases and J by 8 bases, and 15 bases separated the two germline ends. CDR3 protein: CASKMARGYSPLHF. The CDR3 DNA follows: TGTGCCAGTAAAATGGCCAGGGGATATTCACCCCTCCACTTT. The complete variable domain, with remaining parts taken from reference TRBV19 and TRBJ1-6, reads DGGITQSPKYLFRKEGQNVTLSCEQNLNHDAMYWYRQDPGQGLRLIYYSQIVNDFQKGDIAEGYSVSREKKESFPLTVTSAQKNPTAFYLCASKMARGYSPLHFGNGTRLTVT.

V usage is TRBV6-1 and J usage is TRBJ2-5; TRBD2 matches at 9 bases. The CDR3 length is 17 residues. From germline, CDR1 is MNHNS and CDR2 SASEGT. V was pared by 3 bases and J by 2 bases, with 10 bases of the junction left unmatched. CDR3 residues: CASSDPSGLAGQETQYF. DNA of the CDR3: TGTGCCAGCAGTGACCCTTCCGGCCTAGCGGGGCAAGAGACCCAGTACTTC.

The CDR3 DNA is TGTGCCAGCAGCTTAGGACGGGGGGGCGGCACCGGGGAGCTGTTTTTT. Translating gives CASSLGRGGGTGELFF. The rearrangement uses TRBV7-8 and TRBJ2-2; 8 nucleotides line up with TRBD2. Trimming cost V 1 base and J 4 bases; bases outside gene matches: 5. Per the germline V gene, CDR1 is SGHVS and CDR2 is FQNEAQ. CDR3 length equals 16 residues.

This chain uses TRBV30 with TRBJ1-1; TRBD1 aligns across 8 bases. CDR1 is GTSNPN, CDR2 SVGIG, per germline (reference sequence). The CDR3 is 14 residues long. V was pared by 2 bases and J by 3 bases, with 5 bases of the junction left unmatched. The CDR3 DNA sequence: TGTGCCTGGAGTACAAACAGGGGGTACACTGAAGCTTTCTTT. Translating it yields CAWSTNRGYTEAFF.

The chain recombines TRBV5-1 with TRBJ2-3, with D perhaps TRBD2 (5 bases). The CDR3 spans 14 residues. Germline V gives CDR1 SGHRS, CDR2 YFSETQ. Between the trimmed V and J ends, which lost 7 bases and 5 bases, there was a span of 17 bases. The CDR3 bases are TGCGCCAGCGCCCCCGGGCCCCGGGAAGATACGCAGTATTTT. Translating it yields CASAPGPREDTQYF.

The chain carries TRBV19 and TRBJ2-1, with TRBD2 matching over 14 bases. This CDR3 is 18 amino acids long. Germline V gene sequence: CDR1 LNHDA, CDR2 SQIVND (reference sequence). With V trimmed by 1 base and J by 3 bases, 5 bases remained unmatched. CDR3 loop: CASSIVHGLAGGYNEQFF. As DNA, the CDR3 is TGTGCCAGTAGTATAGTCCACGGACTAGCGGGAGGCTACAATGAGCAGTTCTTC. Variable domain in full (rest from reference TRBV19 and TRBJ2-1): DGGITQSPKYLFRKEGQNVTLSCEQNLNHDAMYWYRQDPGQGLRLIYYSQIVNDFQKGDIAEGYSVSREKKESFPLTVTSAQKNPTAFYLCASSIVHGLAGGYNEQFFGPGTRLTVL.

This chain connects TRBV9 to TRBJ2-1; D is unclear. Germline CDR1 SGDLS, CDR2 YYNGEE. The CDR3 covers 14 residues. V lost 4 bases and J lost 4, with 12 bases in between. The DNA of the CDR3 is TGTGCCAGCAGCCGCCAAGGGCTATACAATGAGCAGTTCTTC. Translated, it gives CASSRQGLYNEQFF.

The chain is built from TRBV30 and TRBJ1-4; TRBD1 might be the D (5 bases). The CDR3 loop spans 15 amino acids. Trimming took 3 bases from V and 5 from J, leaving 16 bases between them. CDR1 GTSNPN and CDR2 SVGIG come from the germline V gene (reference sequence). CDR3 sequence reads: CAWSLGAGSNEKLFF. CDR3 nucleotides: TGTGCCTGGAGCCTAGGGGCGGGTTCGAATGAAAAACTGTTTTTT.